This record covers a single TCR beta chain. The antigen remains unidentified. The data were obtained in a study of cytomegalovirus exposure and HLA in healthy donors. Study results and limitations: A link between a missense DCLRE1C variant and TCR beta V- and J-gene trimming emerged from a later analysis. When analyzed later, the rates of TCR association showed variation by HLA locus, with DRB1 the most and HLA-C the fewest.

PCR employed 60 Vbeta and 13 Jbeta primers. Measured with immunoSEQ multiplex PCR; TCRdb has only the in-frame clones, and not every one. The sample consists of some 150,000 clones, around 79% of them appearing once. The CDR3 runs 15 residues. Trimming left V 4 bases short and J 6 bases short, with 16 bases between. Germline V gives CDR1 SEHNR, CDR2 FQNEAQ (reference sequence). The receptor's source is a young man in good health and CMV-seropositive. Sequencing used PBMCs. This chain links TRBV7-9 with TRBJ2-1; D is perhaps TRBD1 (6 bases). Here the CDR3 reads CASSSTTGGGNEQFF. The CDR3 DNA reads as TGTGCCAGCAGCTCCACGACAGGAGGTGGCAATGAGCAGTTCTTC.